A selection of T cell receptor beta chains follows, all from one sample in a study of T cells in Graves' hyperthyroidism and ophthalmopathy. TCRdb recomputed calls from the multiplex PCR reads with MiXCR, one row per CDR3 protein. Among around 700,000 distinct CDR3 sequences listed, around 19% were seen once. The material sequenced was blood. These receptors were collected from a woman in her 50s with Graves' hyperthyroidism that later progressed to Graves' ophthalmopathy. CDR3s include the opening cysteine and the closing phenylalanine or tryptophan.

j_gene,v_gene,CDR3aa
TRBJ2-7,TRBV27,CASSLPGNYEQYF
TRBJ1-2,TRBV5-4,CASSLGGVGYTF
TRBJ1-2,TRBV11-2,CASSLEVPGISYGYTF
TRBJ2-7,TRBV27,CASSLQDGTYEQYF
TRBJ1-5,TRBV6-1,CASTPSPSGNQPQHF
TRBJ2-7,TRBV13,CASSIGQGSYEQYF
TRBJ1-2,TRBV19,CASSSRDRVNYGYTF
TRBJ2-1,TRBV27,CASSGTEIYNEQFF
TRBJ1-2,TRBV4-1,CASSHIGETTRSNYGYTF
TRBJ2-2,TRBV29-1,CSVGGDRRKRANTGELFF
TRBJ2-3,TRBV29-1,CSAPPEGTDTQYF
TRBJ2-1,TRBV6-4,CASSAGTSRSYNEQFF
TRBJ2-5,TRBV20-1,CSARKETQYF
TRBJ2-2,TRBV7-9,CASSPSGTGELFF
TRBJ1-1,TRBV5-6,CASSLPGQPLAEAFF
TRBJ2-5,TRBV6-5,CASSYFGGWQETQYF
TRBJ2-5,TRBV3-1,CASSQERGLGRGETQYF
TRBJ1-3,TRBV30,CAWTPPGTGNTIYF
TRBJ1-5,TRBV3-1,CASSQDQRFGVGQPQHF
TRBJ2-2,TRBV3-1,CASSQVAGANTGELFF
TRBJ1-2,TRBV3-1,CASSQVGRGIRYTF